This T cell receptor beta chain was sequenced in a study of blood T cells in healthy people across ages. Broader study findings: Reliance upon unsorted PBMCs precluded definitive naive versus antigen-experienced comparison. TCR beta diversity per million T cells fell roughly linearly with age.

Germline lookup yields CDR1 MDHEN and CDR2 SYDVKM. The CDR3 contains 16 residues. V shed 8 bases and J shed 0 bases, with 17 bases lying between them. A sample-barcoded 5' primer and a J-beta primer mix were used in a second PCR of about 6 to 11 cycles. Every sample gave at least 2.5 million paired-end reads containing CDR3. TCRdb itself ran the 5' RACE reads through MiXCR, one entry per CDR3 protein. The table includes 800,000 to 950,000 distinct CDR3 sequences, under 40% detected once. Extractions gave at least 5.5 micrograms of total RNA per sample. On this clonotype itself: Antigen specificity is unknown.

The sequence was obtained from a man younger than 35 in good health. This chain links TRBV28 with TRBJ1-5, with D possibly being TRBD1 (6 bases). Sequencing used blood. CDR3 nucleotide sequence: TGTGCCAGCCTTAAAGGGACAACCTATAGCAATCAGCCCCAGCATTTT. It yields the protein CASLKGTTYSNQPQHF.